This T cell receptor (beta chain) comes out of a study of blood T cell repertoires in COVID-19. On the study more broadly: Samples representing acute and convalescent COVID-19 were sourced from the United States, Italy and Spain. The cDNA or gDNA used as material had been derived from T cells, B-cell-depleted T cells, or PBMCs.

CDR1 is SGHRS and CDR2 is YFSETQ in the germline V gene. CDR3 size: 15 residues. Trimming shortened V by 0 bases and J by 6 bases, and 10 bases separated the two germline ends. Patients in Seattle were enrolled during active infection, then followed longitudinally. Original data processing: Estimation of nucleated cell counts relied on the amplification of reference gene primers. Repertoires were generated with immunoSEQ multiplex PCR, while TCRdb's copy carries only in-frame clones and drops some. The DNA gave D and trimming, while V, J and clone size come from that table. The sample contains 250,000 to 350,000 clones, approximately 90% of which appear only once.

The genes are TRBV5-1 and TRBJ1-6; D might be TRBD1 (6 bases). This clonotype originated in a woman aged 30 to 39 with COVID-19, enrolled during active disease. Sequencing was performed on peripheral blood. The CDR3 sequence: CASSLAGAGNSPLHF. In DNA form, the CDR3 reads TGCGCCAGCAGCTTGGCAGGGGCAGGTAATTCACCCCTCCACTTT.